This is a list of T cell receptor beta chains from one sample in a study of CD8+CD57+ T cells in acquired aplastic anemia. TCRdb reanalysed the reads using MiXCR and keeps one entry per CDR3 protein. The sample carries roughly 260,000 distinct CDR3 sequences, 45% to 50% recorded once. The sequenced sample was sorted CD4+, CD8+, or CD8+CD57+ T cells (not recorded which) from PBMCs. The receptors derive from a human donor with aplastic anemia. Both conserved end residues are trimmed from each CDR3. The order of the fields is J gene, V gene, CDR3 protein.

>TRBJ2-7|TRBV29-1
SVEVLGDYEQY
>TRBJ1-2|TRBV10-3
AINLDRSGGGGYT
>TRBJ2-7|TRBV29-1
SVGSRAGGPFGEQY
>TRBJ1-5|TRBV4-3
ASSQHRQVSNQPQH
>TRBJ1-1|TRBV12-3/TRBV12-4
ASTLGGTEAF
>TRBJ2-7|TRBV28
ASSKVEGSDEQY
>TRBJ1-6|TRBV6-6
ASRPGTGDTPLH
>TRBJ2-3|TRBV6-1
ASSPFRDTIRNTQY
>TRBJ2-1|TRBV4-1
ASSQANEQF
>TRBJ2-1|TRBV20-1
SAGTELNEQF
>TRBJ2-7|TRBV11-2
ASSLAAILGEQY
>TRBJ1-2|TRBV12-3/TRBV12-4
ASLPGQGALHYGYT
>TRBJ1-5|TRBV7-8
ASSLAGTGGVQPQH
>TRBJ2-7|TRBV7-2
ASSYGPENEQY
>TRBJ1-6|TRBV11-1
ASSPGTGGVALH
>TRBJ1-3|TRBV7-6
ASSRNGNTIY
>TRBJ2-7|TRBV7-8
ASSSLGVYEQY
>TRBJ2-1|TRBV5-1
ASSLGGGSLDEQF
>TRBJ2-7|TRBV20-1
SAEGPGTGFHEQY
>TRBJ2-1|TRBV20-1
SAPVAGDYNEQF
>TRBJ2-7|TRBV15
ATSIRTSGRERYEQY
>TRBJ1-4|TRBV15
ATSRDGTEKLF
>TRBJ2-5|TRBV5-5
ASSAQEKETQY
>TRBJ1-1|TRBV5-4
ACSLGRTEAF
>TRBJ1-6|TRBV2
ASLDIGTGRSPLH
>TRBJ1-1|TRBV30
AWTDETEAF